This T cell receptor beta chain was recovered during a study of tumor-infiltrating lymphocytes in localized non-small cell lung cancer. Study-level information: From each patient, both tumor and uninvolved lung, non-adjacent to tumor, were sampled. Points from the study as a whole: IM1 and IM2 tumors showed no difference in T-cell fraction. Not all patients were TCR sequenced, owing to tissue quantity. TCRbeta sequencing showed higher T cell infiltration in tumors than uninvolved lung.

With respect to this clone: As yet, its antigen is unknown.

Sequencing used immunoSEQ multiplex PCR; TCRdb keeps in-frame clones, though not all of them. The table has more than 8,500 clones, over 65% seen once. Germline values: CDR1 MNHNY, CDR2 SVGAGI (reference sequence). The CDR3 totals 15 residues. J was trimmed by 3 bases and V by 6 bases; bases with no gene match: 7. The receptor's source is a human donor with non-small cell lung cancer. The sequencing sample was made of uninvolved lung tissue not adjacent to the tumor. The chain carries TRBV6-6 and TRBJ1-4, with TRBD1 identical over 7 bases. Here the CDR3 reads CASSWSQGANEKLFF. The CDR3 DNA sequence: TGTGCCAGCAGCTGGAGTCAGGGGGCTAATGAAAAACTGTTTTTT.